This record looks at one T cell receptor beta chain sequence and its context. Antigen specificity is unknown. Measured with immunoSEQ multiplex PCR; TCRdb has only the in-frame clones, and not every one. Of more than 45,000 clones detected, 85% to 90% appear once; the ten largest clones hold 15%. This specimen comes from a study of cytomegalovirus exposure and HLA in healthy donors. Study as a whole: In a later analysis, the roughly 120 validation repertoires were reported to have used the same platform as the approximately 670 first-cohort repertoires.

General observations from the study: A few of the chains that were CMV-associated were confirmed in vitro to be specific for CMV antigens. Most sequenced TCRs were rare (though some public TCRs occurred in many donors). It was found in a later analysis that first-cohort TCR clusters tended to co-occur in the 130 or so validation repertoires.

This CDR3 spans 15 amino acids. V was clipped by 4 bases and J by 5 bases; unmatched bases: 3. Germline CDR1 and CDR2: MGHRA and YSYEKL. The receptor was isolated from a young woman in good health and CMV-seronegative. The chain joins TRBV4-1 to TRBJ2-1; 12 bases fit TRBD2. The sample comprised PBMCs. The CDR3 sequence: CASSRLAGGNNEQFF. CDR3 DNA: TGCGCCAGCAGCCGGCTAGCGGGAGGGAACAATGAGCAGTTCTTC.